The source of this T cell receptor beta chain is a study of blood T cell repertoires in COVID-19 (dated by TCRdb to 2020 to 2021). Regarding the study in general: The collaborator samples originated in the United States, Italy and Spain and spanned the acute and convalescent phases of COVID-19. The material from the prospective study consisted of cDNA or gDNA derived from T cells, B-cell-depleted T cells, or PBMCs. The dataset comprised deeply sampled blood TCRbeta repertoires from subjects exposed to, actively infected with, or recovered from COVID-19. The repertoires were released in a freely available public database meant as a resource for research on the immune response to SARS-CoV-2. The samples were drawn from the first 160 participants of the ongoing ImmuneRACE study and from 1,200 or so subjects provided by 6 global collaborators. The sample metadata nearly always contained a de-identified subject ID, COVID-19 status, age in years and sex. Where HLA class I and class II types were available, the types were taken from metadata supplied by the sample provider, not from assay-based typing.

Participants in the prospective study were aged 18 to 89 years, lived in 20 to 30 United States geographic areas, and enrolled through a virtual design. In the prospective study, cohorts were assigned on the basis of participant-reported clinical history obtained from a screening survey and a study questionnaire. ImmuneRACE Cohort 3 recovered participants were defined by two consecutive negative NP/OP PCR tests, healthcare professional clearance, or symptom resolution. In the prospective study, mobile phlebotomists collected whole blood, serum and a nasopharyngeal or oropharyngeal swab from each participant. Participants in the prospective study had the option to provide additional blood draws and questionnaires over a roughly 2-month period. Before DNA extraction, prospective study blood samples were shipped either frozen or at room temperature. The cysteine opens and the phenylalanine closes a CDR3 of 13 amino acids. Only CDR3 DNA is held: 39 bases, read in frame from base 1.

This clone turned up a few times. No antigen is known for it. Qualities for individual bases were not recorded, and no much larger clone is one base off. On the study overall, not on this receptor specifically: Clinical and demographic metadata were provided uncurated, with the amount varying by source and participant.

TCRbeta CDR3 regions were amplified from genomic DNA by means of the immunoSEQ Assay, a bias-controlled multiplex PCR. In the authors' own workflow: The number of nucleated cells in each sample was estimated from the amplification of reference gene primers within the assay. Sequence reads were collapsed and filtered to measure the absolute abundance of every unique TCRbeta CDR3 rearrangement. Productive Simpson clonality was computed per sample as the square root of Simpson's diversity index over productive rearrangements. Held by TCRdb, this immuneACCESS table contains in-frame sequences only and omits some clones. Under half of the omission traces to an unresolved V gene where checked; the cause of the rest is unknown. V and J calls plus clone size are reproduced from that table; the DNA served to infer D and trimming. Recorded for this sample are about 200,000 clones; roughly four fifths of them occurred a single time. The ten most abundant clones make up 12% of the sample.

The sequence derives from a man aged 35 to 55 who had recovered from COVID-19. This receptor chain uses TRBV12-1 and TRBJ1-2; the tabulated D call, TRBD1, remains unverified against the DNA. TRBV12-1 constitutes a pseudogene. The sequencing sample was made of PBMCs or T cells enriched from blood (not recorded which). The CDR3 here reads CASNLTGEDGYTF. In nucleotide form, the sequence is TGTGCCAGCAACCTCACAGGGGAGGATGGCTACACCTTC.